This TCR beta chain came from a study of cytomegalovirus exposure and HLA in healthy donors. Study-wide findings and caveats: Sequencing depth roughly uniform across donors was assumed in presence/absence analyses.

CDR1 SGHRS and CDR2 YFSETQ come from the germline V gene. The CDR3 covers 14 residues. Trimming pared 0 bases from V and 0 bases from J, leaving 7 bases between. It was with 60 Vbeta and 13 Jbeta primers that the PCR ran. Original analysis: A later analysis counted approximately 80 million unique TCR beta chains, around 10 million shared. Sequenced by immunoSEQ multiplex PCR; TCRdb stores in-frame clones only, minus some. D and trimming were read from the DNA, whereas the V and J calls and clone size are those reported in that table. The sample consists of under 200,000 clones, around 75% of them appearing once. Concerning this clone itself: What it binds is not known.

The chain links TRBV5-1 to TRBJ2-7, with a weak D call TRBD2 (5 bases). The sample comprised PBMCs. This receptor was obtained from a woman between 45 and 60 years old in good health and CMV-seropositive. The CDR3 region is CASSLEGSSYEQYF. CDR3 nucleotide sequence: TGCGCCAGCAGCTTGGAAGGGAGCTCCTACGAGCAGTACTTC.